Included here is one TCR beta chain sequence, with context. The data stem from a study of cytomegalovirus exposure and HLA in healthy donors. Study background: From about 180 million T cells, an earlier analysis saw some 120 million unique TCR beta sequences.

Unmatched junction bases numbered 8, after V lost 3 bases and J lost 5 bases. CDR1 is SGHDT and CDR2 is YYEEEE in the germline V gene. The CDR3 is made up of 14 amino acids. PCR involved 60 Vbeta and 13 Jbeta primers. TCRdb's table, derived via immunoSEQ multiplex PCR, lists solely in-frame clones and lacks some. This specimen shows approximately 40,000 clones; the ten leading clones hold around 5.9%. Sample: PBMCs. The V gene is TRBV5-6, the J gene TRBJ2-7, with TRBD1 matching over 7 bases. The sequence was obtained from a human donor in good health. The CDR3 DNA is TGTGCCAGCAGCTCCGAGACAGGGATGGACGAGCAGTACTTC. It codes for CASSSETGMDEQYF.